This T cell receptor (beta chain) was captured by sequencing in a study of cytomegalovirus exposure and HLA in healthy donors. Produced via immunoSEQ multiplex PCR; TCRdb's table is partial and in-frame only. The table shows over 50,000 clones, with 90% to 95% occurring only once. The CDR3 has 12 amino acids. Looked up from germline, CDR1 is SGDLS and CDR2 is YYNGEE. V gave up 0 bases and J gave up 8 bases, with 5 bases separating them. The chain recombines TRBV9 with TRBJ2-2; D remains unclear. Material: PBMCs. The TCR sequence derives from a man younger than 35 in good health and CMV-seropositive. CDR3 sequence reads: CASSVVVGELFF. In nucleotides, the CDR3 is TGTGCCAGCAGCGTAGTAGTAGGGGAGCTGTTTTTT.